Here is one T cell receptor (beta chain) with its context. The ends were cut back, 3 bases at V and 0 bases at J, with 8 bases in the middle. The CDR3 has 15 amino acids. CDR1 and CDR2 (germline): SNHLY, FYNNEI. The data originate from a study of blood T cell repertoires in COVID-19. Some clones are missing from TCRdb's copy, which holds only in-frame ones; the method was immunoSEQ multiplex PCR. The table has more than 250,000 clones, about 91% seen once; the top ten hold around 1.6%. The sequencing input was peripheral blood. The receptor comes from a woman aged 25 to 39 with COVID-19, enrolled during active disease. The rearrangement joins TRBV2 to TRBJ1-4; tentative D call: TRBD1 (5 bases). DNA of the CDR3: TGTGCCAGCAGTGAGCAGGGCGCAACTAATGAAAAACTGTTTTTT. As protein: CASSEQGATNEKLFF.